Sequencing of this TCR beta chain was carried out in a study of T cell repertoires in cytomegalovirus infection. Study information: Epitope selection comprised recently identified HLA-C-restricted CMV epitopes and well-studied HLA-B-restricted CMV epitopes. TCR beta signatures that were public indicated CMV infection and matching HLA type.

Study-wide results and limits: Cumulative frequency of public TCR beta families picked out carriers of CMV plus the relevant HLA. Across the ex vivo response, the dominant clonotypes were HLA-C-restricted CMV-specific TCR beta clonotypes.

TCRdb redid the calling of the reads with MiXCR, one entry per CDR3 protein. Among about half a million distinct CDR3 sequences listed, about 33% were seen once. V lost 3 bases and J lost 0, with 8 bases in between. The CDR3 consists of 13 residues. The V gene's germline CDR1 is DFQATT and CDR2 SNEGSKA (reference sequence). A word on this clonotype: Its antigen is unidentified.

The chain joins TRBV20-1 to TRBJ1-1; TRBD1 is a possible D gene (5 bases). The material was cultured PBMCs, obtained from culture after CMV antigen stimulation. The TCR sequence derives from a human donor in good health (CMV status not recorded). Some clones in this sample may be carry-over from other donors' samples. CDR3 loop: CSASDSLNTEAFF. The CDR3 DNA sequence: TGCAGTGCTAGTGACAGCCTGAACACTGAAGCTTTCTTT.